This TCR beta chain was captured by sequencing in a study of shared clonotypes between healthy human individuals. Whole-study findings and limits: Depth of sequencing was expected to influence donor clonotype sharing.

CDR3 length equals 16 residues. V lost 2 bases and J lost 2, with 13 bases in between. Germline V lookup: CDR1 LNHDA, CDR2 SQIVND (reference sequence). Unsorted samples drew genomic DNA from approximately 87 million PBMCs. Deep-level settings were used for running the assay. Sequencing was performed on unsorted PBMC DNA using ten immunoSEQ deep assay plates. TCRdb's table, derived via immunoSEQ multiplex PCR, lists solely in-frame clones and lacks some. In the table there are about 490,000 clones, roughly 78% of which are singletons. A word on this clone: Its target is unknown.

The receptor was isolated from a woman aged 40 to 50 in good health. Some clones in this sample may be carry-over from other donors' samples. Sequencing was done on a sample of PBMCs. The chain recombines TRBV19 with TRBJ1-3; D ambiguous. The CDR3 DNA reads as TGTGCCAGTAGTATAACCCGGACGCCTGCTGGAAACACCATATATTTT. Its protein is CASSITRTPAGNTIYF. The whole variable domain, filled in from reference TRBV19 and TRBJ1-3, reads DGGITQSPKYLFRKEGQNVTLSCEQNLNHDAMYWYRQDPGQGLRLIYYSQIVNDFQKGDIAEGYSVSREKKESFPLTVTSAQKNPTAFYLCASSITRTPAGNTIYFGEGSWLTVV.